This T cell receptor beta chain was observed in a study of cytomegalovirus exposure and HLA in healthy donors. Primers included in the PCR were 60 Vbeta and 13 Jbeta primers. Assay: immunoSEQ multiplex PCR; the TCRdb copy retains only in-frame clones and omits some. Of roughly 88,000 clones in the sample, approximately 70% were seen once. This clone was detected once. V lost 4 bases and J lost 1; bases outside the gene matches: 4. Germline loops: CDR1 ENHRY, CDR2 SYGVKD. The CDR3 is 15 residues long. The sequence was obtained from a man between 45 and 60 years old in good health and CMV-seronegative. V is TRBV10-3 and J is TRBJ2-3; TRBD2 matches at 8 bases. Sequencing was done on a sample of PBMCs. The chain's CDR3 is CAISGMGLGTDTQYF. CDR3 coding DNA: TGTGCCATCAGTGGGATGGGACTAGGCACAGATACGCAGTATTTT.